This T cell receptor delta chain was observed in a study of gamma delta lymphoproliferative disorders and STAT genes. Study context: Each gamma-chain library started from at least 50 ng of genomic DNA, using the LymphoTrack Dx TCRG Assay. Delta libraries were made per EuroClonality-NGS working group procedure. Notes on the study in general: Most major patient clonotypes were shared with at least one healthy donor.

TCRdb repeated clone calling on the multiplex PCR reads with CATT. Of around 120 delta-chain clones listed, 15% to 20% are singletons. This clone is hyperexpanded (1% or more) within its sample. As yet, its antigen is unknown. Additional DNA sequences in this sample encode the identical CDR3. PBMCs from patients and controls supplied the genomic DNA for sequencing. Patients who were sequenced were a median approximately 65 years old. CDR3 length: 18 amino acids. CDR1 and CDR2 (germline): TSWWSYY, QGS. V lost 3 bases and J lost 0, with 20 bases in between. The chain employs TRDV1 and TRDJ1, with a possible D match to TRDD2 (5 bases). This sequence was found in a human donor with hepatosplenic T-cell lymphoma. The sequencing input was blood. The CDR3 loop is CALGDDIHPLPNTDKLIF. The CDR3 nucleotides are TGTGCTCTTGGGGATGATATCCACCCTCTTCCAAACACCGATAAACTCATCTTT.